Shown below are 10 T cell receptor beta chains from a single sample sequenced in a study of Ad26.COV2.S vaccination and SARS-CoV-2 variants (dated by TCRdb to about 2021). The label giving this sample's time point can be read as: individuals recovered from natural SARS-CoV-2 infection. Library preparation employed the immunoSEQ multiplex PCR assay. Not all clones reach the TCRdb copy of this immuneACCESS table, which keeps in-frame sequences only. Checked studies attribute under half of the gap to unresolved V genes and leave the rest unexplained. Across this sample there are approximately 400,000 clones, with approximately 90% seen only once. Around 4.2% of the sample is in the top ten clones. The source material was peripheral blood, sampled after recovery from COVID-19. These receptors were collected from a human donor who had recovered from COVID-19.

The rearrangement joins TRBV5-6 to TRBJ1-6, with 8 bases that match TRBD1. The CDR3 consists of 15 residues. The V gene end was trimmed by 4 bases and the J gene end by 7 bases; junction bases not matched to a gene: 7. CDR1 SGHDT and CDR2 YYEEEE come from the germline V gene. CDR3 nucleotides: TGTGCCAGCAGCAACAGGGGGATCGGGAATTCACCCCTCCACTTT. Translation gives CASSNRGIGNSPLHF.

The chain links TRBV6-5 to TRBJ1-1, with D hard to call. V was cut by 0 bases and J by 9 bases, with 14 bases left in between. The CDR3 runs 14 residues. Germline values: CDR1 MNHEY, CDR2 SVGAGI. DNA for the CDR3: TGTGCCAGCAGTTACTCGTCTGGTACAGATAAAGCTTTCTTT. Its translation: CASSYSSGTDKAFF.

This chain links TRBV7-3 with TRBJ2-7, with D unresolved. This CDR3 contains 13 residues. V lost 1 base to trimming and J lost 5 bases, with 9 bases between them. Germline V CDR1 and CDR2: SGHTA, FQGTGA. CDR3 loop: CASSLITGHEQYF. CDR3 sequence (DNA): TGTGCCAGCAGCTTAATTACGGGCCACGAGCAGTACTTC.

J is TRBJ1-1 and V is TRBV29-1; D may be TRBD1 (5 bases). Germline CDR1 reads SQVTM; CDR2 reads ANQGSEA. The V and J ends lost 7 bases and 0 bases respectively, with 9 bases between them. This CDR3 region has 12 residues. The CDR3 DNA is TGCAGCGCGGGGGGGATGAACACTGAAGCTTTCTTT. Translation gives CSAGGMNTEAFF.

This clone has more than one count but fewer than ten. This sequence joins TRBV7-9 and TRBJ1-5; TRBD1 is a possible D gene (5 bases). Germline CDR1 SEHNR, CDR2 FQNEAQ (reference sequence). The CDR3 sequence is 13 residues long. V was pared by 2 bases and J by 6 bases, with 8 bases between. The CDR3 is CASSLSGPQPQHF. The CDR3 DNA is TGTGCCAGCAGCTTATCAGGGCCTCAGCCCCAGCATTTT.

This chain uses TRBV7-9 with TRBJ2-1; 9 bases are a match to TRBD1. Unmatched junction bases numbered 11, after V lost 4 bases and J lost 10 bases. Germline values: CDR1 SEHNR, CDR2 FQNEAQ (reference sequence). This CDR3 has 15 amino acids. The DNA of the CDR3 is TGTGCCAGCAGCTCGACCGGACAGGGGAGGGGGGAGCAGTTCTTC. Encoded protein: CASSSTGQGRGEQFF.

The genes are TRBV7-8 and TRBJ1-5; D gene ambiguous. Germline lookup yields CDR1 SGHVS and CDR2 FQNEAQ. The CDR3 runs to 15 residues. V shed 4 bases and J shed 4 bases, with 14 bases lying between them. This CDR3 is CASSSEDPSNQPQHF. CDR3 in DNA: TGTGCCAGCAGCTCCGAGGATCCCAGTAATCAGCCCCAGCATTTT. Full variable domain (remainder filled in from reference TRBV7-8 and TRBJ1-5): GAGVSQSPRYKVAKRGQDVALRCDPISGHVSLFWYQQALGQGPEFLTYFQNEAQLDKSGLPSDRFFAERPEGSVSTLKIQRTQQEDSAVYLCASSSEDPSNQPQHFGDGTRLSIL.

This clone was counted once. The V gene is TRBV9, the J gene TRBJ1-2, with 7 bases matching TRBD1. J lost 8 bases, V lost 5 bases, and 6 bases had no gene match. The CDR3 runs 12 residues. Germline CDR1 is SGDLS and CDR2 is YYNGEE. The CDR3, as DNA: TGTGCCAGCAGTGACAGGGTGAGAGGCTACACCTTC. Translated, it gives CASSDRVRGYTF.

V and J are TRBV6-2 or TRBV6-3 and TRBJ2-1, with 7 bases fitting TRBD2. J lost 7 bases, V lost 2 bases, and 8 bases had no gene match. Germline assignment: CDR1 MNHEY and CDR2 SVGEGT. The length of the CDR3 is 15 residues. The CDR3 DNA reads TGTGCCAGCAGTTACATGGCTAGCGGAGATAATGAGCAGTTCTTC. It encodes CASSYMASGDNEQFF.

The chain has TRBV4-1 and TRBJ2-3; D unclear. Trimming stripped 3 bases from V and 0 bases from J, with 10 bases between. In germline, CDR1 is MGHRA, CDR2 YSYEKL. This CDR3 has 15 amino acids. CDR3 coding DNA: TGCGCCAGCAGCCATTTCCACGGGAGCACAGATACGCAGTATTTT. Translated: CASSHFHGSTDTQYF.